This passage covers 7 T cell receptor beta chains from one sample sequenced in a study of T cell responses to AZD1222 COVID-19 vaccine. TCRdb's copy holds only in-frame clones and misses some; the assay was immunoSEQ multiplex PCR. The table records some 130,000 clones, about 92% of them present only once. Sequencing used peripheral blood, obtained 28 days after the second AZD1222 dose. The receptor set was obtained from an adult who received the AZD1222 COVID-19 vaccine.

This clone was observed a handful of times. The chain has TRBV18 and TRBJ1-2; weak D call: TRBD1 (5 bases). V shed 2 bases and J shed 2 bases, with 9 bases lying between them. Per the germline V gene, CDR1 is KGHSH and CDR2 is LQKENI. This CDR3 region has 14 residues. The CDR3 sequence: CASSPARDNYGYTF. For the CDR3, the DNA is TGTGCCAGCTCACCAGCCAGGGACAACTATGGCTACACCTTC.

The chain combines TRBV7-9 with TRBJ1-4, with TRBD1 matching 8 bases. Germline values: CDR1 SEHNR, CDR2 FQNEAQ (reference sequence). V lost 4 bases and J lost 2; bases outside the gene matches: 0. This CDR3 region has 14 residues. CDR3 sequence reads: CASSWTGTNEKLFF. The CDR3, as DNA: TGTGCCAGCAGCTGGACAGGGACTAATGAAAAACTGTTTTTT.

The gene calls are TRBV9 and TRBJ2-3; TRBD1 aligns across 7 bases. Germline V gene data show CDR1 as SGDLS and CDR2 as YYNGEE. V trimming: 5 bases; J trimming: 1 base; junction bases outside the gene matches: 4. This CDR3 comprises 14 residues. CDR3 bases: TGTGCCAGCAGACTCGGACAGGGCACAGATACGCAGTATTTT. It specifies CASRLGQGTDTQYF.

The CDR3 loop is CASHVARPYEQYF. The CDR3 nucleotides read TGTGCCAGCCATGTCGCTCGCCCATACGAGCAGTACTTC. The V gene is TRBV6-5, the J gene TRBJ2-7; D ambiguous. Germline lookup yields CDR1 MNHEY and CDR2 SVGAGI. The CDR3 spans 13 residues. Trimming shortened V by 8 bases and J by 4 bases, and 15 bases separated the two germline ends.

The genes are TRBV6-6 and TRBJ1-5; no definite D call. Trimming pared 6 bases from V and 2 bases from J, leaving 11 bases between. This CDR3 region has 14 residues. The V gene's germline CDR1 is MNHNY and CDR2 SVGAGI (reference sequence). The CDR3 DNA sequence: TGTGCCAGCAGCCAAGGACTCGGCAATCAGCCCCAGCATTTT. Its protein is CASSQGLGNQPQHF.

V usage is TRBV27 and J usage is TRBJ1-2; D might be TRBD1 (5 bases). Trimming removed 6 bases at V and 2 bases at J, with 19 bases between. This CDR3 spans 16 amino acids. Germline CDR1 and CDR2: MNHEY and SMNVEV (reference sequence). CDR3 amino acids: CASSLHSRELNYGYTF. DNA for the CDR3: TGTGCCAGCAGCTTACACAGCAGGGAGTTGAACTATGGCTACACCTTC.

V gene TRBV30 combines with J gene TRBJ1-1; 10 bases are shared with TRBD1. Unmatched junction bases numbered 9, after V lost 4 bases and J lost 4 bases. This CDR3 contains 15 residues. Germline lookup yields CDR1 GTSNPN and CDR2 SVGIG (reference sequence). The CDR3 DNA sequence: TGTGCCTGGACCAAGACAGGGGGCGGTCGCACTGAAGCTTTCTTT. The encoded protein is CAWTKTGGGRTEAFF.